These 26 T cell receptor beta chains were sequenced from one sample in a study of cytomegalovirus exposure and HLA in healthy donors (dated by TCRdb to the late 2010s). Library creation used the immunoSEQ multiplex PCR assay. The multiplex PCR relied on a mix of 60 forward primers for TCR Vbeta segments and 13 reverse primers for TCR Jbeta segments. In its TCRdb copy, this immuneACCESS table keeps in-frame sequences only and misses some clones. Where compared with another copy, unresolved V genes explain less than half of these, and the others have no known cause. This sample gives about 130,000 clones in total; approximately 80% of them show up just once. Together, the top ten hold over 3% of the sample. The source material was PBMCs. These receptors came from a middle-aged man in good health and CMV-seronegative.

The chain uses TRBV10-3 and TRBJ2-3; D perhaps matches TRBD1 (6 bases). The CDR3 covers 15 residues. The ends were cut back, 6 bases at V and 3 bases at J, with 16 bases in the middle. Germline V gene sequence: CDR1 ENHRY, CDR2 SYGVKD. The CDR3 DNA reads as TGTGCCATCAGCCCTACAGGGATGGGAACAGATACGCAGTATTTT. Amino acids: CAISPTGMGTDTQYF.

The rearrangement uses TRBV6-1 and TRBJ1-5; D is possibly TRBD1 (5 bases). Trimming stripped 1 base from V and 7 bases from J, with 14 bases between. The CDR3 totals 15 residues. The V gene's germline CDR1 is MNHNS and CDR2 SASEGT. CDR3 region: CASSEVNRPRQPQHF. CDR3 DNA sequence: TGTGCCAGCAGTGAAGTGAACAGGCCGAGACAGCCCCAGCATTTT.

The chain recombines TRBV27 with TRBJ1-1; D gene ambiguous. The germline V gene has CDR1 MNHEY and CDR2 SMNVEV (reference sequence). Trimming shortened V by 3 bases and J by 0 bases, and 5 bases separated the two germline ends. This CDR3 has 13 amino acids. DNA of the CDR3: TGTGCCAGCAGTTTCACATTGAACACTGAAGCTTTCTTT. It yields the protein CASSFTLNTEAFF.

The V gene is TRBV29-1, the J gene TRBJ2-2, with TRBD2 as a possible D gene (6 bases). V was pared by 4 bases and J by 6 bases, with 6 bases between. Germline values: CDR1 SQVTM, CDR2 ANQGSEA. The CDR3 has 11 residues. The CDR3, as DNA: TGCAGCGTTGGGGAGGCCGGGGAGCTGTTTTTT. This encodes CSVGEAGELFF.

This clone is medium-sized (0.01 to 0.1%). The V call is TRBV7-3, the J call TRBJ2-2, with TRBD2 matching 13 bases. The CDR3 sequence is 16 residues long. The J segment lost 6 bases and the V segment lost 3 bases, leaving 4 bases of the junction unmatched. From germline, CDR1 is SGHTA and CDR2 FQGTGA. The CDR3 DNA follows: TGTGCCAGCAGCTTGACTAGCGGGAGGCGGCCCGGGGAGCTGTTTTTT. This gives the protein CASSLTSGRRPGELFF.

The chain has TRBV28 and TRBJ1-1, with D tentatively TRBD1 (5 bases). V shed 10 bases and J shed 1 base, with 16 bases lying between them. CDR1 and CDR2 (germline): MDHEN, SYDVKM. The CDR3 covers 14 residues. This chain's CDR3 is CATKLGGGNTEAFF. CDR3 sequence (DNA): TGTGCCACCAAGCTCGGGGGGGGGAACACTGAAGCTTTCTTT. Looking up the rest from reference TRBV28 and TRBJ1-1 gives the full variable domain: DVKVTQSSRYLVKRTGEKVFLECVQDMDHENMFWYRQDPGLGLRLIYFSYDVKMKEKGDIPEGYSVSREKKERFSLILESASTNQTSMYLCATKLGGGNTEAFFGQGTRLTVV.

The CDR3 sequence is CASSLSGGNTIYF. In DNA, the CDR3 is TGTGCCAGCAGTTTATCGGGGGGAAACACCATATATTTT. This chain uses TRBV28 with TRBJ1-3; D not certain. CDR1 is MDHEN, CDR2 SYDVKM, per germline. The CDR3 has 13 residues. The ends were cut back, 1 base at V and 4 bases at J, with 5 bases in the middle. The full variable domain, in which reference TRBV28 and TRBJ1-3 provide the parts outside the CDR3, is DVKVTQSSRYLVKRTGEKVFLECVQDMDHENMFWYRQDPGLGLRLIYFSYDVKMKEKGDIPEGYSVSREKKERFSLILESASTNQTSMYLCASSLSGGNTIYFGEGSWLTVV.

This sequence joins TRBV7-9 and TRBJ2-5, with D tentatively TRBD1 (6 bases). Germline V gene sequence: CDR1 SEHNR, CDR2 FQNEAQ (reference sequence). V lost 6 bases and J 4 bases, leaving 18 bases between the germline ends. This CDR3 contains 15 residues. CDR3 coding DNA: TGTGCCAGCAGTCCCAGCACAGGGAAGCGAGAGACCCAGTACTTC. It codes for CASSPSTGKRETQYF.

V and J are TRBV5-1 and TRBJ2-7; D uncertain. Germline V gives CDR1 SGHRS, CDR2 YFSETQ. Trimming took off 4 bases at V and 0 bases at J, with 11 bases between the two ends. There are 14 residues in the CDR3. For the CDR3, the DNA is TGCGCCAGCAGCCCCCAGGTGAGCTCCTACGAGCAGTACTTC. This encodes CASSPQVSSYEQYF.

This chain joins TRBV18 and TRBJ1-2; 8 bases align to TRBD1. Germline V gene sequence: CDR1 KGHSH, CDR2 LQKENI. Trimming cost V 1 base and J 0 bases; bases outside gene matches: 1. The CDR3 covers 15 residues. CDR3 loop: CASSPQDRANYGYTF. The CDR3 DNA follows: TGTGCCAGCTCACCACAGGACAGGGCTAACTATGGCTACACCTTC.

This chain connects TRBV11-2 to TRBJ2-7; 8 nucleotides align to TRBD1. V was clipped by 3 bases and J by 5 bases; unmatched bases: 3. Germline CDR1 reads SGHAT; CDR2 reads FQNNGV. The CDR3 consists of 13 residues. The CDR3 DNA reads as TGTGCCAGCAGCTTTGCAGGGGGCGACGAGCAGTACTTC. This codes for CASSFAGGDEQYF.

The chain carries TRBV5-1 and TRBJ1-1, with D tentatively TRBD1 (5 bases). Germline V gives CDR1 SGHRS, CDR2 YFSETQ. CDR3 length: 16 residues. The germline V and J ends were trimmed by 0 bases and 0 bases, with 12 bases remaining between them. As DNA, the CDR3 is TGCGCCAGCAGCTTGGACACAGGCTTAATGAACACTGAAGCTTTCTTT. Translation gives CASSLDTGLMNTEAFF. Drawing the rest from reference TRBV5-1 and TRBJ1-1, the complete variable domain is KAGVTQTPRYLIKTRGQQVTLSCSPISGHRSVSWYQQTPGQGLQFLFEYFSETQRNKGNFPGRFSGRQFSNSRSEMNVSTLELGDSALYLCASSLDTGLMNTEAFFGQGTRLTVV.

The CDR3 DNA sequence: TGTGCCAGCAGCTTAGATAGCGGTTGGGGCACAGATACGCAGTATTTT. Amino acids: CASSLDSGWGTDTQYF. The gene calls are TRBV7-9 and TRBJ2-3, with D tentatively TRBD2 (6 bases). Trimming removed 1 base from V and 1 base from J, with 12 bases in between. Germline CDR1 SEHNR, CDR2 FQNEAQ (reference sequence). The length of the CDR3 is 16 residues.

This clone was recorded a few times. The rearrangement joins TRBV7-9 to TRBJ2-2; D not certain. Germline CDR1 reads SEHNR; CDR2 reads FQNEAQ (reference sequence). Trimming pared 0 bases from V and 7 bases from J, leaving 3 bases between. The CDR3 is 12 amino acids. In nucleotides, the CDR3 is TGTGCCAGCAGCTTAGCCCTCGGGGAGCTGTTTTTT. Amino acid sequence: CASSLALGELFF.

The rearrangement joins TRBV28 to TRBJ2-1, with D maybe TRBD2 (5 bases). Trimming removed 6 bases at V and 7 bases at J, with 19 bases between. The CDR3 runs 15 residues. From germline, CDR1 is MDHEN and CDR2 SYDVKM. CDR3 DNA sequence: TGTGCCAGCAGCCCCGGACTGGCGACCAGGAATGAGCAGTTCTTC. It is translated as CASSPGLATRNEQFF.

The chain joins TRBV30 to TRBJ2-5, with 10 nucleotides matching TRBD2. The CDR3 totals 13 residues. J lost 5 bases, V lost 2 bases, and 2 bases had no gene match. From germline, CDR1 is GTSNPN and CDR2 SVGIG (reference sequence). The CDR3 is CAWSLAGAETQYF. The CDR3 nucleotides are TGTGCCTGGAGTCTAGCGGGGGCGGAGACCCAGTACTTC.

The gene calls are TRBV27 and TRBJ1-5, with no clear D. CDR1 MNHEY and CDR2 SMNVEV come from the germline V gene (reference sequence). The CDR3 extends over 13 amino acids. With 6 bases removed from V and 2 bases from J, the gap between germline ends came to 8 bases. The CDR3 DNA follows: TGTGCCAGCAGCCTAATGGGCAATCAGCCCCAGCATTTT. Its protein product is CASSLMGNQPQHF.

This sequence joins TRBV5-6 and TRBJ1-2; TRBD1 agrees at 8 bases. The CDR3 is 15 amino acids. Germline-derived CDR1 and CDR2 are SGHDT and YYEEEE. V was clipped by 0 bases and J by 7 bases; unmatched bases: 8. CDR3 protein: CASSLARAGGLGYTF. The CDR3, as DNA: TGTGCCAGCAGCTTGGCAAGGGCAGGGGGCCTTGGCTACACCTTC.

The chain couples TRBV9 to TRBJ2-7; 8 bases fit TRBD1. The CDR3 has 15 residues. J was trimmed by 1 base and V by 0 bases; bases with no gene match: 3. Germline-derived CDR1 and CDR2 are SGDLS and YYNGEE. Here the CDR3 DNA reads TGTGCCAGCAGCGTAGGTGGGACAGGTTCCTACGAGCAGTACTTC. Its protein product is CASSVGGTGSYEQYF.

In this sample, this clone turned up once. V usage is TRBV2 and J usage is TRBJ2-3, with 12 bases lining up with TRBD2. Germline-derived CDR1 and CDR2 are SNHLY and FYNNEI. The V gene end was trimmed by 0 bases and the J gene end by 4 bases; junction bases not matched to a gene: 5. The CDR3 contains 17 residues. The CDR3 protein is CASSEAGRLAGADTQYF. CDR3 DNA sequence: TGTGCCAGCAGTGAAGCGGGAAGACTAGCGGGGGCAGATACGCAGTATTTT. The variable domain in full, with the rest retrieved from reference TRBV2 and TRBJ2-3, is EPEVTQTPSHQVTQMGQEVILRCVPISNHLYFYWYRQILGQKVEFLVSFYNNEISEKSEIFDDQFSVERPDGSNFTLKIRSTKLEDSAMYFCASSEAGRLAGADTQYFGPGTRLTVL.

This sequence joins TRBV19 and TRBJ2-2; D is uncertain. V lost 4 bases, J lost 2 bases, and 5 bases lay in between. Per the germline V gene, CDR1 is LNHDA and CDR2 is SQIVND (reference sequence). The CDR3 runs 13 residues. The DNA of the CDR3 is TGTGCCAGTAGTACCCTAAACACCGGGGAGCTGTTTTTT. Residues: CASSTLNTGELFF. The full variable domain, its missing parts supplied by reference TRBV19 and TRBJ2-2, is DGGITQSPKYLFRKEGQNVTLSCEQNLNHDAMYWYRQDPGQGLRLIYYSQIVNDFQKGDIAEGYSVSREKKESFPLTVTSAQKNPTAFYLCASSTLNTGELFFGEGSRLTVL.

V gene TRBV30 combines with J gene TRBJ2-7; 14 bases map to TRBD2. Germline CDR1 reads GTSNPN; CDR2 reads SVGIG (reference sequence). The CDR3 is made up of 19 amino acids. V lost 1 base and J lost 4; bases outside the gene matches: 15. CDR3 nucleotides: TGTGCCTGGAGTGGAGGTCTATCGGGGACTAGCGGGAGAGAGTACGAGCAGTACTTC. This translates into CAWSGGLSGTSGREYEQYF.

The CDR3 protein is CASSAGLAGGPQYF. The CDR3 DNA reads as TGTGCCAGCAGCGCTGGACTAGCGGGGGGACCGCAGTATTTT. V gene TRBV9 combines with J gene TRBJ2-3; 14 bases line up with TRBD2. Trimming removed 3 bases from V and 10 bases from J; junction bases left unmatched: 4. The CDR3 totals 14 residues. Germline CDR1 SGDLS, CDR2 YYNGEE.

V is TRBV27 and J is TRBJ2-5, with TRBD1 as a possible D gene (7 bases). The V and J ends lost 0 bases and 5 bases respectively, with 10 bases between them. CDR3 length: 14 amino acids. Germline lookup yields CDR1 MNHEY and CDR2 SMNVEV (reference sequence). CDR3 bases: TGTGCCAGCAGTTTATCGCCAGGGGGGGAGACCCAGTACTTC. Translation: CASSLSPGGETQYF.

The chain employs TRBV5-6 and TRBJ1-6; tentative D call: TRBD1 (6 bases). The ends were cut back, 4 bases at V and 0 bases at J, with 11 bases in the middle. CDR3 size: 16 residues. Germline V gene lookup returns CDR1 SGHDT and CDR2 YYEEEE. The DNA of the CDR3 is TGTGCCAGCAGCCAGCGAGGGGGCTCCTATAATTCACCCCTCCACTTT. It specifies CASSQRGGSYNSPLHF.

The V and J genes are TRBV18 and TRBJ1-5; 9 bases match TRBD1. After removal of 0 bases from V and 7 bases from J, the junction contained 7 bases not matched to a gene. The V gene's germline CDR1 is KGHSH and CDR2 LQKENI. The CDR3 spans 16 residues. The CDR3 coding sequence is TGTGCCAGCTCACCACCCAACAGGGGGCGAGGGCAGCCCCAGCATTTT. It codes for CASSPPNRGRGQPQHF.